Below are 27 T cell receptor beta chains sequenced from a single sample in a study of blood T cell repertoires in COVID-19. Sequenced by immunoSEQ multiplex PCR; TCRdb stores in-frame clones only, minus some. The data show 97,000 or so clones, around 87% seen once. The sample was peripheral blood. All receptors derive from a woman in her forties or fifties with COVID-19, enrolled during active disease.

The chain combines TRBV10-3 with TRBJ2-1; 10 bases map to TRBD2. The CDR3 loop spans 17 amino acids. Unmatched junction bases numbered 17, after V lost 10 bases and J lost 5 bases. Looked up from germline, CDR1 is ENHRY and CDR2 is SYGVKD. The CDR3 sequence: CATALAGAALTHNEQFF. CDR3 DNA: TGTGCCACCGCCCTAGCGGGGGCCGCTCTTACCCACAATGAGCAGTTCTTC.

The rearrangement links TRBV10-1 to TRBJ2-3; D unresolved. Germline values: CDR1 WNHNN, CDR2 SYGVQD (reference sequence). Trimming pared 2 bases from V and 2 bases from J, leaving 11 bases between. The CDR3 length is 15 residues. The CDR3 DNA sequence: TGCGCCAGCAGTGAGGACTCCCCGGACACAGATACGCAGTATTTT. Protein product: CASSEDSPDTDTQYF.

The chain uses TRBV10-2 and TRBJ2-3, with D hard to call. Germline V gene sequence: CDR1 WSHSY, CDR2 SAAADI. V lost 0 bases and J lost 0, with 7 bases in between. This CDR3 has 15 residues. The CDR3, as DNA: TGCGCCAGCAGTGAGTCCCCGACTAGCACAGATACGCAGTATTTT. Its protein product is CASSESPTSTDTQYF.

J is TRBJ1-1 and V is TRBV18; D not certain. Germline V gene sequence: CDR1 KGHSH, CDR2 LQKENI. Trimming removed 5 bases from V and 1 base from J, with 8 bases in between. The CDR3 length is 13 residues. This chain's CDR3 is CASSTGQNTEAFF. CDR3 DNA sequence: TGTGCCAGCTCAACTGGGCAGAACACTGAAGCTTTCTTT. The variable domain in full, with the rest retrieved from reference TRBV18 and TRBJ1-1, is NAGVMQNPRHLVRRRGQEARLRCSPMKGHSHVYWYRQLPEEGLKFMVYLQKENIIDESGMPKERFSAEFPKEGPSILRIQQVVRGDSAAYFCASSTGQNTEAFFGQGTRLTVV.

This chain connects TRBV28 to TRBJ2-7; 10 positions agree with TRBD1. Germline CDR1 is MDHEN and CDR2 is SYDVKM. Unmatched junction bases numbered 4, after V lost 2 bases and J lost 3 bases. This CDR3 is 15 amino acids long. The CDR3 DNA reads as TGTGCCAGCAGTTTAGGGGACAGGGGAAGCTACGAGCAGTACTTC. This encodes CASSLGDRGSYEQYF.

This rearrangement joins TRBV5-8 to TRBJ2-5, with a weak D call TRBD1 (5 bases). V lost 0 bases to trimming and J lost 2 bases, with 8 bases between them. Germline V gene data show CDR1 as SGHTS and CDR2 as YDEGEE. This CDR3 contains 14 residues. The chain's CDR3 is CASSLASGQETQYF. The CDR3 nucleotides are TGTGCCAGCAGCTTGGCGTCAGGGCAAGAGACCCAGTACTTC.

The chain couples TRBV13 to TRBJ2-2; 9 bases agree with TRBD1. The germline CDR1 and CDR2 sequences are PRHDT and FYEKMQ (reference sequence). J was trimmed by 6 bases and V by 6 bases; bases with no gene match: 14. The CDR3 consists of 17 residues. As DNA, the CDR3 is TGTGCCAGCAGTATGCGGGGGACAGGGTTTTACGCCGGGGAGCTGTTTTTT. Protein product: CASSMRGTGFYAGELFF.

The rearrangement links TRBV30 to TRBJ2-7; tentative D call: TRBD1 (5 bases). Between the trimmed V and J ends, which lost 0 bases and 5 bases, there was a span of 8 bases. Germline-derived CDR1 and CDR2 are GTSNPN and SVGIG (reference sequence). The CDR3 is made up of 12 amino acids. DNA of the CDR3: TGTGCCTGGAGTGTAGGGGTCCACGAGCAGTACTTC. It encodes CAWSVGVHEQYF.

The rearrangement joins TRBV19 to TRBJ1-6; D gene uncertain. This CDR3 has 15 amino acids. Trimming stripped 3 bases from V and 6 bases from J, with 12 bases between. Germline CDR1 reads LNHDA; CDR2 reads SQIVND (reference sequence). The CDR3 is CASSIALISNSPLHF. The CDR3 nucleotides are TGTGCCAGTAGTATTGCCCTCATCAGTAATTCACCCCTCCACTTT.

In this sample, this clone turned up once. The rearrangement joins TRBV7-2 to TRBJ2-1; D is undetermined. The CDR3 extends over 15 amino acids. CDR1 and CDR2 from the germline V gene are SGHTA and FQGNSA. The V and J ends lost 1 base and 1 base respectively, with 8 bases between them. In nucleotides, the CDR3 is TGTGCCAGCAGCTTAGTAAGCATATCCTACAATGAGCAGTTCTTC. Translating gives CASSLVSISYNEQFF. The entire variable domain, with the rest obtained from reference TRBV7-2 and TRBJ2-1, is as follows: GAGVSQSPSNKVTEKGKDVELRCDPISGHTALYWYRQSLGQGLEFLIYFQGNSAPDKSGLPSDRFSAERTGGSVSTLTIQRTQQEDSAVYLCASSLVSISYNEQFFGPGTRLTVL.

The gene calls are TRBV5-4 and TRBJ2-6, with a weak D call TRBD1 (6 bases). The CDR3 spans 17 residues. Germline assignment: CDR1 SGHNT and CDR2 YYREEE (reference sequence). Trimming took 3 bases from V and 4 from J, leaving 17 bases between them. CDR3 sequence (DNA): TGTGCCAGCAGCTCACACAAACAGGGCACCGGGGCCAACGTCCTGACTTTC. Translating it yields CASSSHKQGTGANVLTF.

The chain joins TRBV7-8 to TRBJ1-3, with unresolved D. The CDR3 consists of 15 residues. In germline, CDR1 is SGHVS, CDR2 FQNEAQ. V was trimmed by 2 bases and J by 0 bases, leaving 8 bases between them. The CDR3 region is CASSLIGDSGNTIYF. The CDR3 nucleotides are TGTGCCAGCAGCTTAATCGGAGACTCTGGAAACACCATATATTTT.

This clone was detected only a few times. This chain's CDR3 is CASSLTGQGSQPQHF. The CDR3 DNA reads as TGTGCCAGCTCACTTACCGGACAGGGGAGTCAGCCCCAGCATTTT. This sequence joins TRBV18 and TRBJ1-5, with 9 positions matching TRBD1. The germline gives CDR1 KGHSH, CDR2 LQKENI. The trim removed 4 bases at V and 6 bases at J, leaving 7 bases unmatched. The CDR3 sequence is 15 residues long.

The gene calls are TRBV7-9 and TRBJ2-3; TRBD2 agrees at 12 bases. The CDR3 is 15 residues long. After removal of 5 bases from V and 7 bases from J, the junction contained 7 bases not matched to a gene. From germline, CDR1 is SEHNR and CDR2 FQNEAQ (reference sequence). The CDR3 nucleotides are TGTGCCAGCAGCATAACTAGCGGGGGGCTAAATACGCAGTATTTT. Translated, it gives CASSITSGGLNTQYF.

The V and J genes are TRBV7-2 and TRBJ2-5; 9 bases are a match to TRBD2. This CDR3 is 16 amino acids long. CDR1 and CDR2 from the germline V gene are SGHTA and FQGNSA. With V trimmed by 1 base and J by 5 bases, 8 bases remained unmatched. The CDR3 DNA is TGTGCCAGCAGCTTAGGGATGGCGGGGGGGCGCGAGACCCAGTACTTC. Encoded protein: CASSLGMAGGRETQYF.

The chain combines TRBV2 with TRBJ1-4; D may be TRBD1 (5 bases). From germline, CDR1 is SNHLY and CDR2 FYNNEI. CDR3 length equals 13 residues. Trimming pared 9 bases from V and 2 bases from J, leaving 10 bases between. The CDR3 spells CASQGPTNEKLFF. As DNA, the CDR3 is TGTGCCAGTCAGGGTCCGACTAATGAAAAACTGTTTTTT.

The chain joins TRBV7-2 to TRBJ1-1; TRBD1 matches 9 bases. V shed 10 bases, J shed 3 bases, and the junction held 6 bases outside the gene matches. Germline loops: CDR1 SGHTA, CDR2 FQGNSA. The CDR3 totals 13 residues. The CDR3 here is CAIYRGLDTEAFF. CDR3 nucleotides: TGTGCCATCTACAGGGGGCTCGACACTGAAGCTTTCTTT.

The chain couples TRBV19 to TRBJ2-7; D unclear. CDR1 and CDR2 from the germline V gene are LNHDA and SQIVND (reference sequence). The CDR3 length is 13 residues. Trimming left V 7 bases short and J 0 bases short, with 10 bases between. The CDR3 reads CASKNPSSYEQYF. The CDR3 DNA is TGTGCCAGTAAAAATCCGAGCTCCTACGAGCAGTACTTC.

The chain joins TRBV10-3 to TRBJ1-2, with 8 bases fitting TRBD1. This CDR3 has 14 residues. The germline CDR1 and CDR2 sequences are ENHRY and SYGVKD. After removal of 6 bases from V and 8 bases from J, the junction contained 11 bases not matched to a gene. In DNA form, the CDR3 reads TGTGCCATCAGCGAAGACAGGGGCCTTAGAGGCTACACCTTC. Translated, it gives CAISEDRGLRGYTF.

The V and J genes are TRBV10-3 and TRBJ1-1; the match to TRBD1 covers 7 bases. Germline CDR1 ENHRY, CDR2 SYGVKD. This CDR3 comprises 14 residues. Unmatched junction bases numbered 6, after V lost 3 bases and J lost 5 bases. For the CDR3, the DNA is TGTGCCATCAGTGACCGGACAGGAGGGACTGAAGCTTTCTTT. This translates into CAISDRTGGTEAFF.

J is TRBJ1-5 and V is TRBV7-2; 9 nucleotides match TRBD1. CDR3 length equals 15 residues. From germline, CDR1 is SGHTA and CDR2 FQGNSA. The V segment lost 5 bases and the J segment 9 bases; nucleotides outside the gene matches: 11. The CDR3 loop is CASSPGQGELGPQHF. The CDR3 region has the DNA TGTGCCAGCAGCCCGGGACAGGGAGAGCTCGGGCCCCAGCATTTT.

The J gene is TRBJ1-2, the V gene TRBV5-4, with 9 bases that match TRBD1. V lost 4 bases, J lost 1 base, and 5 bases stayed unmatched. Germline-derived CDR1 and CDR2 are SGHNT and YYREEE (reference sequence). The CDR3 consists of 15 residues. The CDR3 DNA follows: TGTGCCAGCAGCCCTAGACAGGGGGGTAACTATGGCTACACCTTC. Its protein is CASSPRQGGNYGYTF.

This clone was observed a few times. The J gene is TRBJ2-5, the V gene TRBV6-1, with 11 bases fitting TRBD2. This CDR3 has 18 amino acids. The V segment lost 0 bases and the J segment 5 bases; nucleotides outside the gene matches: 11. Germline V CDR1 and CDR2: MNHNS, SASEGT. The CDR3 region has the DNA TGTGCCAGCAGTGAAGCCATCATTAGCGGGGGGGCAAGGGAGACCCAGTACTTC. This gives the protein CASSEAIISGGARETQYF.

In its sample, this clone was seen a few times. The chain combines TRBV12-5 with TRBJ1-2; maybe TRBD1 (6 bases). V dropped 0 bases and J dropped 6 bases, with 17 bases sitting between them. The germline V gene encodes CDR1 LGHNT and CDR2 FRNRAP. This CDR3 is built from 16 residues. The CDR3 DNA follows: TGTGCTAGTGGTTTGGTACTTACGGTGGGGGCAGATGGCTACACCTTC. It yields the protein CASGLVLTVGADGYTF.

The rearrangement uses TRBV6-5 and TRBJ1-3; 7 bases agree with TRBD1. V dropped 6 bases and J dropped 4; count of bases not matched to a gene: 6. The germline V gene has CDR1 MNHEY and CDR2 SVGAGI. CDR3 size: 14 residues. CDR3 in amino acids: CASREDRPGNTIYF. The CDR3 coding sequence is TGTGCCAGCAGGGAGGACAGGCCCGGAAACACCATATATTTT.

The rearrangement links TRBV3-1 (or the pseudogene TRBV3-2) to TRBJ2-3, with TRBD2 matching over 8 bases. Germline V gives CDR1 LGHDT, CDR2 YNNKEL (reference sequence). The J segment lost 2 bases and the V segment lost 1 base, leaving 5 bases of the junction unmatched. The CDR3 loop spans 16 amino acids. In DNA, the CDR3 is TGTGCCAGCAGCCAAGGGCGGGGGGCCGTCACAGATACGCAGTATTTT. This translates into CASSQGRGAVTDTQYF.

The chain couples TRBV2 to TRBJ2-5, with TRBD1 as a possible D gene (5 bases). This CDR3 region has 14 residues. CDR1 SNHLY and CDR2 FYNNEI come from the germline V gene. Trimming stripped 4 bases from V and 1 base from J, with 10 bases between. CDR3 loop: CASSGRTSQETQYF. The CDR3 region has the DNA TGTGCCAGCAGTGGACGGACATCCCAAGAGACCCAGTACTTC.